The 12 T cell receptor beta chains in this list originate from one sample, sequenced in a study of HIV-infected patients and healthy controls. Roughly three months, about 14 weeks, into antiretroviral therapy, follow-up blood was collected. No cell fractionation was done, so the repertoire covers all unsorted peripheral blood T cells. cDNA was made from roughly 500 ng RNA using alpha and beta constant primers. Alpha and beta chain libraries were made separately by chain-specific third strand synthesis with multiplexing indices. TCRdb ran MiXCR on the 5' RACE reads and lists one entry per CDR3 protein. Found here are more than 7,500 distinct CDR3 sequences, more than 7.5% of them singletons; the top ten hold 9.5% to 12%. Sequenced here: blood, sampled during antiretroviral therapy. The origin of the receptors is an adult with HIV infection.

In its sample, this clonotype is medium-sized. The CDR3 DNA is TGCAGTGCCAGTCCGCTGGGGAGGGGCCTCTACAATGAGCAGTTCTTC. Translation: CSASPLGRGLYNEQFF. J is TRBJ2-1 and V is TRBV20-1; 7 bases agree with TRBD2. The length of the CDR3 is 16 residues. Germline V gene sequence: CDR1 DFQATT, CDR2 SNEGSKA (reference sequence). With 6 bases clipped from V and 3 bases from J, the junction kept 14 bases outside the gene matches.

In its sample, this clonotype was seen a few times. This chain uses TRBV28 with TRBJ2-3, with 7 bases that match TRBD2. This CDR3 has 13 residues. From germline, CDR1 is MDHEN and CDR2 SYDVKM. Germline trimming cut 6 bases from V and 4 bases from J; bases unmatched to any gene: 4. DNA of the CDR3: TGTGCCAGCAGATGGGAGGGAGCAGATACGCAGTATTTT. Protein: CASRWEGADTQYF.

The rearrangement links TRBV28 to TRBJ2-2; 7 bases map to TRBD1. Germline loops: CDR1 MDHEN, CDR2 SYDVKM. The length of the CDR3 is 16 residues. V shed 5 bases, J shed 4 bases, and the junction held 10 bases outside the gene matches. The CDR3 is CASSGHRGPPTGELFF. As DNA, the CDR3 is TGTGCCAGCAGTGGCCACAGGGGACCCCCCACCGGGGAGCTGTTTTTT. The full variable domain, in which reference TRBV28 and TRBJ2-2 provide the parts outside the CDR3, is DVKVTQSSRYLVKRTGEKVFLECVQDMDHENMFWYRQDPGLGLRLIYFSYDVKMKEKGDIPEGYSVSREKKERFSLILESASTNQTSMYLCASSGHRGPPTGELFFGEGSRLTVL.

A few counts support this clonotype. The rearrangement joins TRBV25-1 to TRBJ1-2; 7 bases match TRBD1. The V segment lost 1 base and the J segment 8 bases; nucleotides outside the gene matches: 7. The CDR3 spans 14 residues. Germline-derived CDR1 and CDR2 are MGHDK and SYGVNS. The CDR3 is CASSESGTAFGYTF. The CDR3 DNA sequence: TGTGCCAGCAGTGAATCCGGGACAGCTTTCGGCTACACCTTC.

This clonotype is termed medium-sized. This chain links TRBV6-6 with TRBJ2-2; D uncertain. V lost 6 bases and J lost 4, with 12 bases in between. There are 14 residues in the CDR3. Looked up from germline, CDR1 is MNHNY and CDR2 is SVGAGI (reference sequence). DNA of the CDR3: TGTGCCAGCAGGCCCCTTCTCGGCACCGGGGAGCTGTTTTTT. Residues: CASRPLLGTGELFF.

This clonotype was counted ten times or more. The rearrangement joins TRBV6-1 to TRBJ2-1, with 9 bases aligning to TRBD2. This CDR3 region has 14 residues. V shed 4 bases, J shed 5 bases, and the junction held 3 bases outside the gene matches. Germline-derived CDR1 and CDR2 are MNHNS and SASEGT. The CDR3 sequence: CASSVAGGDNEQFF. As DNA, the CDR3 is TGTGCCAGCAGTGTTGCGGGAGGGGACAATGAGCAGTTCTTC.

The rearrangement uses TRBV7-8 and TRBJ1-1; no clear D gene. There are 16 residues in the CDR3. Per germline, CDR1 SGHVS and CDR2 FQNEAQ. V was clipped by 5 bases and J by 0 bases, with 16 bases between them. CDR3 in DNA: TGTGCCAGCAGCCCCGGAGTGCGGGCGCTGAACACTGAAGCTTTCTTT. It codes for CASSPGVRALNTEAFF.

This clonotype is judged medium-sized. The V gene is TRBV12-3 or TRBV12-4, the J gene TRBJ2-5, with D perhaps TRBD2 (6 bases). There are 16 residues in the CDR3. V lost 3 bases and J 5 bases, leaving 19 bases between the germline ends. The CDR3 coding sequence is TGTGCCAGCAGTTTCCGACCGACTAGAGGAGAGGAGACCCAGTACTTC. Translation: CASSFRPTRGEETQYF.

This clonotype is labeled medium-sized. The genes are TRBV29-1 and TRBJ2-7, with D unresolved. Germline lookup yields CDR1 SQVTM and CDR2 ANQGSEA. Deletions cut 1 base from V and 1 base from J, with 11 bases between. The CDR3 spans 14 residues. The CDR3 DNA follows: TGCAGCGTTGAAGCACCCGGCGCGTCCTACGAGCAGTACTTC. Encoded protein: CSVEAPGASYEQYF.

CDR3 protein: CASSWQGHSNQPQHF. CDR3 coding DNA: TGTGCCAGCAGTTGGCAGGGCCATAGCAATCAGCCCCAGCATTTT. This chain links TRBV28 with TRBJ1-5; possible D gene TRBD1, 5 bases. V dropped 4 bases and J dropped 0 bases, with 10 bases sitting between them. The CDR3 runs to 15 residues. CDR1 is MDHEN and CDR2 is SYDVKM in the germline V gene.

Judged by abundance, this clonotype is medium-sized. V and J are TRBV6-1 and TRBJ2-7; 10 nucleotides align to TRBD2. After removal of 7 bases from V and 5 bases from J, the junction contained 2 bases not matched to a gene. The germline V gene has CDR1 MNHNS and CDR2 SASEGT. The CDR3 spans 12 residues. The CDR3: CASMGLANEQYF. CDR3 bases: TGTGCCAGCATGGGACTAGCGAACGAGCAGTACTTC.

This clonotype was seen at least ten times. The chain is built from TRBV15 and TRBJ2-7; 7 positions agree with TRBD1. V trimming: 0 bases; J trimming: 6 bases; junction bases outside the gene matches: 5. Germline V lookup: CDR1 LNHNV, CDR2 YYDKDF (reference sequence). The CDR3 runs to 14 residues. The CDR3 DNA sequence: TGTGCCACCAGCAGAGAAGACAGGGCAACCGAGCAGTACTTC. It is translated as CATSREDRATEQYF.